The source of this T cell receptor (beta chain) is a study of blood T cells in healthy people across ages (dated by TCRdb to between 2014 and 2017). Turning to the overall study: In model experiments, roughly one uniquely barcoded TCR beta cDNA molecule per two T cells was captured by template switching. Age-related changes in TCR beta repertoire diversity were measured in the study by deep sequencing normalized with unique cDNA molecular identifiers. The donors were split into four age groups: young (average around 15 years), middle-aged (about 40), aged (roughly 65) and long-lived (over 80). Using the same blood draw, the study looked at two additional independent replicas of 1 million unique cDNA reads for two donors, one aged 18 to 30 and the other aged 80 or older. The study at large found these results: Total diversity estimates from one million sequenced T cells were considered lower bounds and underestimates. Because donor CMV infection status was unknown, age-related changes in expanded clonotypes were potentially confounded. Observed TCR beta diversity per million T cells fell roughly linearly with age, and a significant reduction was already apparent by age around 44. A strong correlation was found between observed TCR beta diversity and the percentage of naive T cells measured by flow cytometry. Conclusive comparison of naive and antigen-experienced compartments was prevented by the profiling of bulk unsorted PBMCs. Compared with the aged group, the long-lived group had more naive CD4+ T cells, fewer expanded clones and increased TCR diversity, a pattern suggesting age selection.

Libraries were prepared through 5' RACE. Sequencing took place on an Illumina HiSeq 2500. The second PCR ran for about 6 to 11 cycles and used a J-beta primer mix along with a sample-barcoded 5' primer. A template-switch 5' adaptor carrying 12 random nucleotides introduced a unique molecular identifier onto each TCR beta cDNA molecule. Each sample yielded at least 3 million CDR3-containing paired-end reads. All of the RNA was converted into first-strand cDNA using the Mint cDNA synthesis kit, with a TRBC-specific oligonucleotide serving as the primer. Following uracil-DNA glycosylase treatment, a first 18-cycle PCR with universal primers M1SS and BC2_uni_R was performed on all cDNA. Per the authors' processing: For normalization, 1 million high-quality reads, each with a distinct molecular identifier, were randomly selected from each sample. Instead of being binned into consensus sequences, reads with shared molecular identifiers were discarded. CDR3 identification, clonotype clustering and error correction used MiTCR with a Q25 quality threshold and the strictest error-elimination algorithm. A nonparametric unseen species model using Euler transformation provided a lower-bound estimate of total TCR beta diversity. In TCRdb, the public reads were trimmed at Q25 with fastp and aligned with MiXCR, with productive beta chains retained. Under each unique CDR3 protein, matching rows form one entry showing the most common genes and DNA. TCRdb assigned the V and J calls; the authors' analysis was not used. Recorded for this sample are approximately 490,000 distinct CDR3 sequences; approximately 25% of them occurred a single time. Together, the top ten hold under 9% of the sample.

This clonotype was found a few times. Its antigen is not yet known. Qualities for individual bases were not recorded, and no much larger clone is one base off. The CDR3 runs 14 residues from the cysteine to the phenylalanine. The DNA shown is the 42-base CDR3, in frame from base 1. V loses 4 bases of germline sequence and J loses 5 bases, and the interval between the two ends is 14 bases. Looking up the germline V gene yields CDR1 SNHLY and CDR2 FYNNEI. Systemically healthy Caucasian individuals from Russia, some 38 in total and aged about 6 to 95 years, were included as donors. Each donor gave ten milliliters of peripheral blood, drawn into EDTA-treated Vacutainer tubes. Ficoll-Paque density-gradient centrifugation was used to isolate PBMCs, with at least 7 million obtained per sample. Trizol reagent was used to extract total RNA from the PBMCs, yielding at least 5 micrograms per sample. For every donor, an aliquot of PBMCs went through flow cytometry to measure the percentages of naive CD45RAhigh/CD27high T cells.

This same sample was also part of a study on T cells of mothers and their children. In that second paper, the authors write: Nine systemically healthy Caucasian individuals served as donors, namely three mothers together with their six children. cDNA synthesis used all of the extracted RNA, with roughly 1.6 ug of RNA in each 15 ul reaction. Sample barcodes and 2-4 random nucleotides were added via the M1S primer in the second PCR. More than 9 million TCR beta CDR3 reads were obtained from each mother, and approximately 3 million reads were obtained from each child. Thymic selection shapes the output of TCR recombination in a similar way in related and unrelated pairs, and inherited differences have a minor effect. Related mother-child pairs always showed normalized repertoire overlap that was slightly higher than in unrelated mother-child pairs, though the difference was never significant. With a sensitivity of approximately 100 clones per million clonotypes, no persistent microchimeric T cell clones were detected. To look for features that set related mother-child pairs apart from unrelated individuals, the researchers ran deep NGS to compare the TCR beta repertoires of mothers and children. Mothers averaged roughly 40 +/- 4 years of age and children averaged roughly 12 +/- 4 years. After adapter ligation was performed with NEBNext reagents, the libraries were sequenced on an Illumina HiSeq 2000 with 100+100 nt paired-end reads. To prevent cross-contamination, the mother and child libraries were prepared a month apart and were sequenced in separate runs. For each donor, between about 450,000 and 2,300,000 distinct TCR beta clonotypes were identified. Naive TCR beta clonotypes were estimated from low-frequency clonotypes matched to each donor's FACS-determined naive share, without sorting.

The TCR comes from a boy under 18 in good health. The material sequenced was blood. The chain links TRBV2 with TRBJ2-5; a tentative D match to TRBD1 spans 6 bases. The CDR3 here reads CASSVQQGSETQYF. The DNA reads as follows: TGTGCCAGCAGTGTACAACAGGGATCGGAGACCCAGTACTTC.